This is a list of T cell receptor beta chains from one sample in a study of cytomegalovirus exposure and HLA in healthy donors. This table comes from immunoSEQ multiplex PCR, and its TCRdb copy is limited to in-frame clones, with some not included. The sample includes 100,000 to 150,000 clones. Material for sequencing was PBMCs. The receptors were gathered from a man between 18 and 35 years old in good health and CMV-seronegative. CDR3s include the opening cysteine and the closing phenylalanine or tryptophan. The D gene is left open where the match is weak.

>TRBD2|TRBJ2-5|TRBV10-3
CAISASGGSHETQYF
TGTGCCATCAGTGCTAGCGGGGGGTCCCATGAGACCCAGTACTTC
>.|TRBJ2-7|TRBV5-4
CASSVSPGDYEQYF
TGTGCCAGCAGCGTCTCACCAGGGGACTACGAGCAGTACTTC
>TRBD1|TRBJ1-1|TRBV5-1
CASSPLTGTVNTEAFF
TGCGCCAGCAGCCCGCTTACCGGGACAGTGAACACTGAAGCTTTCTTT
>TRBD2|TRBJ2-3|TRBV14
CASSQDLLAGRADTQYF
TGTGCCAGCAGCCAAGATCTACTAGCGGGAAGAGCAGATACGCAGTATTTT
>.|TRBJ1-5|TRBV19
CASSIRDTNQPQHF
TGTGCCAGTAGTATACGTGACACCAATCAGCCCCAGCATTTT
>TRBD1|TRBJ1-2|TRBV10-2
CASSGFLGQGDGYTF
TGCGCCAGCAGTGGATTTTTGGGACAGGGTGATGGCTACACCTTC
>TRBD1|TRBJ1-6|TRBV7-9
CASSLSGGPGGPLHF
TGTGCCAGCAGCTTATCAGGGGGCCCAGGGGGACCCCTCCACTTT
>TRBD1|TRBJ2-5|TRBV7-8
CASRQGRTGGLKTQYF
TGTGCCAGCAGACAAGGGAGAACAGGGGGTTTGAAGACCCAGTACTTC
>.|TRBJ2-2|TRBV30
CAWSSGTGELFF
TGTGCCTGGAGTTCCGGGACCGGGGAGCTGTTTTTT
>.|TRBJ1-2|TRBV29-1
CSVEEAYGYTF
TGCAGCGTTGAAGAGGCCTATGGCTACACCTTC
>.|TRBJ1-1|TRBV11-2
CASSRRVTEAFF
TGTGCCAGCAGCCGCAGGGTAACTGAAGCTTTCTTT
>TRBD1|TRBJ1-2|TRBV9
CASTHGQARYGYTF
TGTGCCAGCACGCATGGACAGGCCCGCTATGGCTACACCTTC
>TRBD1|TRBJ2-3|TRBV9
CASSPRGDRVADTQYF
TGTGCCAGCAGTCCGAGGGGGGACAGGGTCGCAGATACGCAGTATTTT
>.|TRBJ1-6|TRBV30
CAWTTVGEAYNSPLHF
TGTGCCTGGACCACCGTAGGGGAGGCCTATAATTCACCCCTCCACTTT
>.|TRBJ1-1|TRBV14
CASSSRVKNTEAFF
TGTGCCAGCAGCTCCAGGGTAAAGAACACTGAAGCTTTCTTT
>.|TRBJ2-2|TRBV25-1
CASSDVTGELFF
TGTGCCAGCAGTGACGTGACCGGGGAGCTGTTTTTT
>TRBD1|TRBJ1-2|TRBV5-1
CASSTTGGLLGYGYTF
TGCGCCAGCAGTACGACAGGGGGCCTCTTGGGCTATGGCTACACCTTC
>.|TRBJ1-2|TRBV28
CASTGGLGYTF
TGTGCCAGCACAGGAGGCCTCGGCTACACCTTC
>TRBD1|TRBJ1-5|TRBV15
CATSSHWDRGGYNQPQHF
TGTGCCACCAGCAGTCATTGGGACAGGGGGGGGTACAATCAGCCCCAGCATTTT
>TRBD1|TRBJ1-4|TRBV19
CASSNPSGTGEKLFF
TGTGCCAGTAGTAATCCCTCGGGGACAGGCGAAAAACTGTTTTTT
>.|TRBJ2-5|TRBV10-2
CASSEITDGAQYF
TGCGCCAGCAGTGAGATAACCGACGGGGCCCAGTACTTC
>TRBD2|TRBJ2-2|TRBV7-2
CASSLYSASGRGNTGELFF
TGTGCCAGCAGCTTATATTCGGCTAGCGGGAGGGGGAACACCGGGGAGCTGTTTTTT
>.|TRBJ2-1|TRBV5-1
CASSLRQGSYNEQFF
TGCGCCAGCAGCTTGCGGCAGGGGTCCTACAATGAGCAGTTCTTC